The 17 T cell receptor beta chains below all came from one sample that was sequenced in a study of T cell repertoires in cytomegalovirus infection. TCRdb recomputed calls from the reads with MiXCR, one row per CDR3 protein. Altogether some 100,000 distinct CDR3 sequences are present, roughly a quarter being singletons, with the ten largest covering 35% to 50%. The material sequenced was CD8+ T cells from PBMCs. These receptors were collected from a human donor in good health (CMV status not recorded). Some clones in this sample may be carry-over from other donors' samples.

The chain carries TRBV30 and TRBJ2-5; possibly TRBD1 for D (6 bases). V was clipped by 1 base and J by 5 bases, with 8 bases between them. Germline V CDR1 and CDR2: GTSNPN, SVGIG (reference sequence). This CDR3 is built from 12 residues. The CDR3 is CAWSGQEETQYF. DNA of the CDR3: TGTGCCTGGAGTGGACAGGAGGAGACCCAGTACTTC.

The table lists this clonotype with a few counts. V is TRBV29-1 and J is TRBJ1-1; D unresolved. CDR3 length: 14 residues. Germline loops: CDR1 SQVTM, CDR2 ANQGSEA. V shed 1 base and J shed 11 bases, with 20 bases lying between them. CDR3 residues: CSVEGTSAQEGAFF. CDR3 nucleotides: TGCAGCGTTGAAGGGACGAGTGCCCAAGAAGGGGCTTTCTTT.

At least ten counts were recorded for this clonotype. The chain is built from TRBV7-8 and TRBJ2-2; TRBD1 matches at 9 bases. J was trimmed by 2 bases and V by 5 bases; bases with no gene match: 6. The V gene's germline CDR1 is SGHVS and CDR2 FQNEAQ. This CDR3 contains 16 residues. The CDR3 here is CASSRRDRDNTGELFF. In DNA, the CDR3 is TGTGCCAGCAGCCGCCGGGACAGGGATAACACCGGGGAGCTGTTTTTT.

This clonotype was detected only a few times. V usage is TRBV30 and J usage is TRBJ2-1, with 11 bases fitting TRBD2. CDR1 and CDR2 from the germline V gene are GTSNPN and SVGIG (reference sequence). This CDR3 is 13 amino acids long. The J segment lost 9 bases and the V segment lost 3 bases, leaving 4 bases of the junction unmatched. CDR3 residues: CAWSWLAGGEQFF. In nucleotides, the CDR3 is TGTGCCTGGAGCTGGCTAGCGGGAGGTGAGCAGTTCTTC.

The V call is TRBV20-1, the J call TRBJ1-5; D uncertain. CDR1 is DFQATT and CDR2 is SNEGSKA in the germline V gene (reference sequence). V gave up 0 bases and J gave up 3 bases, with 9 bases separating them. The CDR3 is 14 amino acids. The CDR3 here is CSARDNRNNQPQHF. Written as DNA, the CDR3 is TGCAGTGCTAGAGATAACAGAAACAATCAGCCCCAGCATTTT.

This clonotype appeared many times. J is TRBJ1-1 and V is TRBV6-5; D unclear. Germline CDR1 reads MNHEY; CDR2 reads SVGAGI. This CDR3 is 13 amino acids long. V shed 2 bases and J shed 1 base, with 5 bases lying between them. The CDR3 DNA reads TGTGCCAGCAGTTACGGCACGAACACTGAAGCTTTCTTT. Amino acids: CASSYGTNTEAFF.

The chain joins TRBV28 to TRBJ1-1; D not resolved. CDR1 and CDR2 from the germline V gene are MDHEN and SYDVKM. The CDR3 spans 15 residues. The V end lost 4 bases, the J end lost 6 bases, and 18 bases lay between the germline ends. Here the CDR3 DNA reads TGTGCCAGCAGTTCCCCCCGGGTAGGGCCGCCTGAAGCTTTCTTT. Translating it yields CASSSPRVGPPEAFF.

This clonotype was counted many times. This chain links TRBV4-1 with TRBJ2-7; D uncertain. The CDR3 sequence is 17 residues long. Trimming shortened V by 0 bases and J by 1 base, and 16 bases separated the two germline ends. Germline CDR1 is MGHRA and CDR2 is YSYEKL. The CDR3 DNA reads TGCGCCAGCAGCCAAGATACCGTCAGGAGACTTTCCTACGAGCAGTACTTC. It encodes CASSQDTVRRLSYEQYF.

The genes are TRBV20-1 and TRBJ1-4; no firm D call. The CDR3 is 13 amino acids. Germline CDR1 reads DFQATT; CDR2 reads SNEGSKA (reference sequence). With 6 bases removed from V and 4 bases from J, the gap between germline ends came to 12 bases. CDR3 in amino acids: CSAASGLNEKLFF. The CDR3 nucleotides are TGCAGTGCCGCCTCCGGACTTAATGAAAAACTGTTTTTT.

The chain has TRBV27 and TRBJ2-5, with D maybe TRBD2 (7 bases). The CDR3 loop spans 14 amino acids. Per germline, CDR1 MNHEY and CDR2 SMNVEV (reference sequence). The V end lost 4 bases, the J end lost 1 base, and 10 bases lay between the germline ends. CDR3 DNA: TGTGCCAGCAGTTGGGGGGGCCTCCAAGAGACCCAGTACTTC. Protein sequence: CASSWGGLQETQYF.

The table lists this clonotype with many counts. The chain recombines TRBV6-1 with TRBJ2-3; TRBD2 might be the D (6 bases). The CDR3 is made up of 13 amino acids. In germline, CDR1 is MNHNS, CDR2 SASEGT. Trimming took 5 bases from V and 3 from J, leaving 9 bases between them. The chain's CDR3 is CASSPSGTDTQYF. In DNA form, the CDR3 reads TGTGCCAGCAGTCCGAGCGGGACAGATACGCAGTATTTT.

The chain couples TRBV4-1 to TRBJ2-5; D is perhaps TRBD1 (6 bases). The V end was cut by 4 bases, the J end by 5 bases, with 17 bases between. This CDR3 comprises 15 residues. Per the germline V gene, CDR1 is MGHRA and CDR2 is YSYEKL. CDR3 sequence: CASSLTRDNRETQYF. The CDR3 region has the DNA TGCGCCAGCAGCCTTACCCGGGACAATCGGGAGACCCAGTACTTC.

The chain combines TRBV7-6 with TRBJ2-7, with TRBD1 as a possible D gene (5 bases). CDR1 SGHVS and CDR2 FNYEAQ come from the germline V gene. V lost 5 bases and J 6 bases, leaving 17 bases between the germline ends. The CDR3 is 14 amino acids. The CDR3 sequence: CASSRPQGSIEQYF. Here the CDR3 DNA reads TGTGCCAGCAGCCGACCGCAGGGTTCGATCGAGCAGTACTTC.

This clonotype was seen ten or more times. This chain uses TRBV28 with TRBJ2-3; 11 bases fit TRBD2. The germline V gene has CDR1 MDHEN and CDR2 SYDVKM. With 4 bases clipped from V and 3 bases from J, the junction kept 24 bases outside the gene matches. The CDR3 extends over 22 amino acids. The chain's CDR3 is CASSSRDRVRLAGLDVTDTQYF. The CDR3, as DNA: TGTGCCAGCAGTTCCCGGGACAGAGTAAGACTAGCGGGACTCGATGTGACAGATACGCAGTATTTT.

V gene TRBV15 combines with J gene TRBJ2-5, with 7 nucleotides matching TRBD1. Germline V CDR1 and CDR2: LNHNV, YYDKDF (reference sequence). The CDR3 is made up of 15 amino acids. Losses at the gene ends were 0 bases for V and 5 bases for J; bases not matched to a gene: 6. The CDR3 coding sequence is TGTGCCACCAGCAGAGATAGCCTAGGGGGCGAGACCCAGTACTTC. It yields the protein CATSRDSLGGETQYF.

This clonotype occurred many times. J is TRBJ2-3 and V is TRBV7-2, with 7 bases aligning to TRBD2. The CDR3 runs to 13 residues. Looked up from germline, CDR1 is SGHTA and CDR2 is FQGNSA. V gave up 6 bases and J gave up 4 bases; unmatched junction bases: 4. CDR3 residues: CASRGRVADTQYF. In nucleotides, the CDR3 is TGTGCCAGCAGGGGGAGGGTGGCAGATACGCAGTATTTT.

V is TRBV11-2 and J is TRBJ1-1; no definite D call. V lost 6 bases and J 3 bases, leaving 11 bases between the germline ends. The CDR3 has 13 residues. Germline V gene data show CDR1 as SGHAT and CDR2 as FQNNGV. The CDR3 loop is CASSPDPYTEAFF. The CDR3, as DNA: TGTGCCAGCAGTCCTGACCCATACACTGAAGCTTTCTTT.